These 27 T cell receptor beta chains originate from one sample sequenced in a study of cytomegalovirus exposure and HLA in healthy donors. Primers for the PCR totalled 60 Vbeta and 13 Jbeta. The data were produced by immunoSEQ multiplex PCR, yet TCRdb's version contains in-frame clones alone and is incomplete. This sample has about 180,000 clones, with 84% found just once. The source material was PBMCs. The receptor set was obtained from a girl aged 2-10 years in good health and CMV-seropositive.

A single count supports this clone. The gene calls are TRBV4-1 and TRBJ1-2; perhaps TRBD1 as D (5 bases). The CDR3 is made up of 17 amino acids. V lost 3 bases, J lost 1 base, and 18 bases lay in between. CDR1 MGHRA and CDR2 YSYEKL come from the germline V gene. CDR3 bases: TGCGCCAGCAGCCACGGTTTAGGACGGGGGGATAACTATGGCTACACCTTC. Its translation: CASSHGLGRGDNYGYTF.

The chain couples TRBV5-1 to TRBJ2-1; TRBD1 matches at 7 bases. The V gene's germline CDR1 is SGHRS and CDR2 YFSETQ. The length of the CDR3 is 13 residues. Unmatched junction bases numbered 4, after V lost 2 bases and J lost 8 bases. CDR3 region: CASSLTTGDEQFF. The CDR3 DNA is TGCGCCAGCAGCTTAACAACAGGGGATGAGCAGTTCTTC.

The V call is TRBV30, the J call TRBJ1-3, with 7 bases that match TRBD1. Germline CDR1 reads GTSNPN; CDR2 reads SVGIG (reference sequence). With V trimmed by 5 bases and J by 0 bases, 4 bases remained unmatched. The length of the CDR3 is 14 residues. CDR3 sequence: CAWGDSYSGNTIYF. The DNA of the CDR3 is TGTGCCTGGGGGGACAGCTACTCTGGAAACACCATATATTTT.

This chain links TRBV5-1 with TRBJ1-5, with 7 bases lining up with TRBD1. After removal of 0 bases from V and 4 bases from J, the junction contained 4 bases not matched to a gene. Germline assignment: CDR1 SGHRS and CDR2 YFSETQ. This CDR3 spans 15 amino acids. In nucleotides, the CDR3 is TGCGCCAGCAGCTTGGGTCCAGGGGGTAATCAGCCCCAGCATTTT. It translates to CASSLGPGGNQPQHF.

The CDR3 protein is CASSETEGGNSPLHF. The CDR3 DNA follows: TGTGCCAGCAGTGAAACAGAAGGTGGTAATTCACCCCTCCACTTT. V and J are TRBV6-1 and TRBJ1-6; no firm D call. Trimming removed 2 bases at V and 6 bases at J, with 11 bases between. Per germline, CDR1 MNHNS and CDR2 SASEGT. The length of the CDR3 is 15 residues.

The V call is TRBV28, the J call TRBJ1-3; D is ambiguous. Looked up from germline, CDR1 is MDHEN and CDR2 is SYDVKM. The CDR3 contains 14 residues. V dropped 2 bases and J dropped 0 bases, with 5 bases sitting between them. CDR3 sequence: CASSLAASGNTIYF. The CDR3 bases are TGTGCCAGCAGTTTAGCGGCCTCTGGAAACACCATATATTTT.

Turning to this clone: Other DNA sequences within the sample encode an identical CDR3. The V and J genes are TRBV5-6 and TRBJ1-5, with a weak D call TRBD1 (5 bases). Per the germline V gene, CDR1 is SGHDT and CDR2 is YYEEEE. Trimming stripped 0 bases from V and 0 bases from J, with 7 bases between. The CDR3 is 15 amino acids. The CDR3 region has the DNA TGTGCCAGCAGCTTGGGGGGCCTTAGCAATCAGCCCCAGCATTTT. It encodes CASSLGGLSNQPQHF.

This sequence joins TRBV27 and TRBJ1-2, with a possible D match to TRBD1 (5 bases). CDR3 length equals 15 residues. From germline, CDR1 is MNHEY and CDR2 SMNVEV (reference sequence). Trimming shortened V by 8 bases and J by 8 bases, and 24 bases separated the two germline ends. CDR3 DNA: TGTGCCAGCTGGGACGGCGAATGGGGGGTTGGAGGCTACACCTTC. Encoded protein: CASWDGEWGVGGYTF.

The V call is TRBV28, the J call TRBJ1-6; tentative D call: TRBD1 (6 bases). The V and J ends lost 5 bases and 0 bases respectively, with 11 bases between them. The CDR3 is 16 amino acids. CDR1 MDHEN and CDR2 SYDVKM come from the germline V gene. In nucleotides, the CDR3 is TGTGCCAGCAGTGCCACAGGGAGCTCCTATAATTCACCCCTCCACTTT. Its protein product is CASSATGSSYNSPLHF. The variable domain in full, with the rest retrieved from reference TRBV28 and TRBJ1-6, is DVKVTQSSRYLVKRTGEKVFLECVQDMDHENMFWYRQDPGLGLRLIYFSYDVKMKEKGDIPEGYSVSREKKERFSLILESASTNQTSMYLCASSATGSSYNSPLHFGNGTRLTVT.

This chain links TRBV6-1 with TRBJ1-5, with TRBD1 identical over 7 bases. CDR1 and CDR2 (germline): MNHNS, SASEGT. Trimming removed 1 base from V and 5 bases from J; junction bases left unmatched: 5. This CDR3 has 15 residues. CDR3 region: CASSEDRGRDQPQHF. CDR3 bases: TGTGCCAGCAGTGAAGACAGGGGTAGGGATCAGCCCCAGCATTTT.

This chain connects TRBV18 to TRBJ1-2, with TRBD1 matching 9 bases. Germline CDR1 is KGHSH and CDR2 is LQKENI. The V and J ends lost 2 bases and 4 bases, in that order; junction bases with no gene match: 5. The CDR3 spans 15 residues. The CDR3 DNA follows: TGTGCCAGCTCACCAGGGGACAGGGACGCCTATGGCTACACCTTC. Translation gives CASSPGDRDAYGYTF.

This clone has only a few counts. The chain is built from TRBV6-1 and TRBJ1-2; 8 bases are shared with TRBD1. Germline-derived CDR1 and CDR2 are MNHNS and SASEGT. This CDR3 is 15 amino acids long. V was clipped by 4 bases and J by 1 base; unmatched bases: 5. CDR3 sequence reads: CASSATGGVNYGYTF. The CDR3 DNA reads TGTGCCAGCAGTGCTACAGGGGGGGTTAACTATGGCTACACCTTC.

J is TRBJ2-7 and V is TRBV6-1; D is possibly TRBD1 (8 bases). The CDR3 has 15 residues. CDR1 and CDR2 from the germline V gene are MNHNS and SASEGT. Trimming removed 8 bases at V and 6 bases at J, with 23 bases between. The CDR3 is CASSQGGTGLGEQYF. Here the CDR3 DNA reads TGTGCCAGCTCCCAGGGAGGGACAGGCCTTGGCGAGCAGTACTTC.

The chain uses TRBV19 and TRBJ2-3, with 9 bases matching TRBD2. CDR1 is LNHDA and CDR2 is SQIVND in the germline V gene (reference sequence). With V trimmed by 6 bases and J by 4 bases, 5 bases remained unmatched. The CDR3 is made up of 14 amino acids. The CDR3 sequence is CASRLGLASDTQYF. CDR3 sequence (DNA): TGTGCCAGTAGATTGGGACTAGCCTCAGATACGCAGTATTTT.

V usage is TRBV7-8 and J usage is TRBJ2-7; the D gene is possibly TRBD1 (6 bases). Trimming removed 1 base at V and 2 bases at J, with 12 bases between. The CDR3 runs to 15 residues. In germline, CDR1 is SGHVS, CDR2 FQNEAQ. CDR3 in amino acids: CASSLVRDTAYEQYF. CDR3 coding DNA: TGTGCCAGCAGCTTAGTGAGGGACACGGCCTACGAGCAGTACTTC.

V usage is TRBV5-1 and J usage is TRBJ2-1; TRBD2 aligns across 7 bases. Germline V gene data show CDR1 as SGHRS and CDR2 as YFSETQ. The CDR3 spans 17 residues. Losses at the gene ends were 7 bases for V and 0 bases for J; bases not matched to a gene: 13. Here the CDR3 DNA reads TGCGCCAGCGCAGGGAGCATGGGAGGGAGCTCCTACAATGAGCAGTTCTTC. This encodes CASAGSMGGSSYNEQFF.

The chain has TRBV28 and TRBJ1-1; D is unresolved. CDR1 MDHEN and CDR2 SYDVKM come from the germline V gene. Deletions cut 6 bases from V and 0 bases from J, with 8 bases between. This CDR3 is 13 amino acids long. CDR3 region: CASRVEVNTEAFF. The CDR3 bases are TGTGCCAGCAGAGTGGAGGTGAACACTGAAGCTTTCTTT.

This chain links TRBV5-1 with TRBJ2-1; possible D gene TRBD2, 6 bases. Germline CDR1 SGHRS, CDR2 YFSETQ. The CDR3 extends over 14 amino acids. Trimming removed 4 bases at V and 8 bases at J, with 16 bases between. CDR3 sequence reads: CASSHGTWEDEQFF. CDR3 DNA sequence: TGCGCCAGCAGCCACGGGACGTGGGAGGATGAGCAGTTCTTC.

CDR3 in DNA: TGTGCCAGCAGCTTACAAGCGGGAGCGGAGACCCAGTACTTC. Translated: CASSLQAGAETQYF. The chain is built from TRBV7-2 and TRBJ2-5; 8 nucleotides align to TRBD2. V was clipped by 2 bases and J by 5 bases; unmatched bases: 4. Germline lookup yields CDR1 SGHTA and CDR2 FQGNSA. The CDR3 runs 14 residues.

The chain employs TRBV5-4 and TRBJ1-2, with a tentative D call TRBD1 (6 bases). The V gene's germline CDR1 is SGHNT and CDR2 YYREEE (reference sequence). There are 19 residues in the CDR3. V lost 0 bases to trimming and J lost 4 bases, with 25 bases between them. CDR3 sequence reads: CASSLGRDILKHFSYGYTF. The CDR3 region has the DNA TGTGCCAGCAGCTTGGGCCGGGACATCCTAAAGCACTTTAGCTATGGCTACACCTTC.

This clone was observed a single time. The chain is built from TRBV5-1 and TRBJ1-1, with a weak D call TRBD1 (5 bases). The CDR3 is 14 residues long. Germline CDR1 and CDR2: SGHRS and YFSETQ. V lost 3 bases and J lost 5, with 14 bases in between. The CDR3 protein is CASSSRAQGTEAFF. In DNA, the CDR3 is TGCGCCAGCAGCTCCCGAGCCCAGGGAACTGAAGCTTTCTTT. The full variable domain, completed using reference TRBV5-1 and TRBJ1-1, is KAGVTQTPRYLIKTRGQQVTLSCSPISGHRSVSWYQQTPGQGLQFLFEYFSETQRNKGNFPGRFSGRQFSNSRSEMNVSTLELGDSALYLCASSSRAQGTEAFFGQGTRLTVV.

This clone turned up a few times. The V call is TRBV7-8, the J call TRBJ2-7, with 14 bases that match TRBD2. Germline CDR1 is SGHVS and CDR2 is FQNEAQ. The CDR3 length is 18 residues. Germline trimming cut 5 bases from V and 0 bases from J; bases unmatched to any gene: 9. The CDR3 coding sequence is TGTGCCAGCAGCCCAGGACTAGCGGGAGGCCCGCTCTCCTACGAGCAGTACTTC. The encoded protein is CASSPGLAGGPLSYEQYF. Together with reference TRBV7-8 and TRBJ2-7, the CDR3 gives the full variable domain: GAGVSQSPRYKVAKRGQDVALRCDPISGHVSLFWYQQALGQGPEFLTYFQNEAQLDKSGLPSDRFFAERPEGSVSTLKIQRTQQEDSAVYLCASSPGLAGGPLSYEQYFGPGTRLTVT.

The CDR3, as DNA: TGTGCCAGCAGTGAATATATCTCAGGGTTCAATGAGCAGTTCTTC. Translated: CASSEYISGFNEQFF. This chain joins TRBV25-1 and TRBJ2-1; perhaps TRBD1 as D (5 bases). The germline V gene has CDR1 MGHDK and CDR2 SYGVNS. The V end was cut by 0 bases, the J end by 6 bases, with 12 bases between. The CDR3 loop spans 15 amino acids.

In its sample, this clone was seen once. The chain employs TRBV2 and TRBJ1-1; D not resolved. V lost 5 bases, J lost 2 bases, and 9 bases lay in between. Germline V gives CDR1 SNHLY, CDR2 FYNNEI. This CDR3 comprises 13 residues. In DNA, the CDR3 is TGTGCCAGCAGTCCCGAGATTAACACTGAAGCTTTCTTT. Protein product: CASSPEINTEAFF.

The rearrangement joins TRBV7-9 to TRBJ1-2; 7 nucleotides align to TRBD1. This CDR3 comprises 15 residues. The V gene's germline CDR1 is SEHNR and CDR2 FQNEAQ (reference sequence). The ends lost 1 base at V and 4 bases at J; junction bases unmatched: 6. This chain's CDR3 is CASSLDTGTVYGYTF. CDR3 in DNA: TGTGCCAGCAGCTTAGACACCGGGACAGTCTATGGCTACACCTTC.

The chain joins TRBV5-1 to TRBJ2-1; 12 bases agree with TRBD2. The CDR3 length is 18 residues. Trimming took 5 bases from V and 0 from J; bases not matched to a gene: 9. The germline CDR1 and CDR2 sequences are SGHRS and YFSETQ. CDR3 DNA sequence: TGCGCCAGCAGTGGGGGGCTAGCGGGAGGGAGCTCCTACAATGAGCAGTTCTTC. It codes for CASSGGLAGGSSYNEQFF.

This clone was counted between two and nine times. This rearrangement joins TRBV6-1 to TRBJ2-6, with D possibly matching TRBD1 (6 bases). V was pared by 8 bases and J by 1 base, with 9 bases between. Germline CDR1 and CDR2: MNHNS and SASEGT. This CDR3 has 14 residues. Here the CDR3 DNA reads TGTGCCAGCGGTCAGGGGTCTGGGGCCAACGTCCTGACTTTC. It translates to CASGQGSGANVLTF.